These 24 T cell receptor beta chains were sequenced from one sample in a study of T-cell reconstitution after alpha-beta-depleted transplantation in children. Preparation of the TCRbeta library involved a method that used unique molecular identifiers. TCRdb used MiXCR to reprocess the PCR reads, holding one entry per CDR3 protein. The sample records 500,000 to 650,000 distinct CDR3 sequences, under 15% being singletons. The material sequenced was PBMCs, mostly from graft donor cells, taken 360 days after TCRalphabeta/CD19-depleted stem cell transplant. These receptors were taken from a male patient aged 10-17 years who had a stem cell transplant for acute myeloid leukemia, so the T cells may come from the graft donor.

The genes are TRBV6-2 or TRBV6-3 and TRBJ2-1; D may correspond to TRBD1 or TRBD2 (5 bases each). The V end lost 0 bases, the J end lost 4 bases, and 22 bases lay between the germline ends. Germline V CDR1 and CDR2: MNHEY, SVGEGT. The CDR3 loop spans 19 amino acids. The CDR3 region has the DNA TGTGCCAGCAGTTACTCGGGGCTAGCTTCTGGGTCGGGTTACAATGAGCAGTTCTTC. It is translated as CASSYSGLASGSGYNEQFF.

This clonotype turned up a few times. This chain uses TRBV4-2 with TRBJ2-7; D is uncertain. This CDR3 region has 16 residues. Germline assignment: CDR1 LGHNA and CDR2 YNFKEQ. V was trimmed by 1 base and J by 5 bases, leaving 18 bases between them. The CDR3 DNA follows: TGTGCCAGCAGCCAAGGGCAGTTCCAGTTGGGAAACGAGCAGTACTTC. Amino acid sequence: CASSQGQFQLGNEQYF.

This chain links TRBV4-3 with TRBJ2-7; 9 nucleotides agree with TRBD1. Losses at the gene ends were 4 bases for V and 4 bases for J; bases not matched to a gene: 8. The CDR3 has 15 residues. Germline V gene lookup returns CDR1 LGHNA and CDR2 YSLEER. CDR3 nucleotides: TGCGCCAGCAGCCCACTACAGGGGGCGCATTACGAGCAGTACTTC. It yields the protein CASSPLQGAHYEQYF.

The V and J genes are TRBV29-1 and TRBJ2-7, with 8 bases aligning to TRBD1. Germline CDR1 and CDR2: SQVTM and ANQGSEA. The J segment lost 6 bases and the V segment lost 3 bases, leaving 1 base of the junction unmatched. The CDR3 has 11 residues. CDR3 amino acids: CSVDRGLEQYF. The CDR3 DNA reads TGCAGCGTTGACAGGGGGCTCGAGCAGTACTTC.

This clonotype has a handful of counts. The chain is built from TRBV11-2 and TRBJ2-1, with unresolved D. Deletions cut 5 bases from V and 5 bases from J, with 13 bases between. This CDR3 is built from 14 residues. Per the germline V gene, CDR1 is SGHAT and CDR2 is FQNNGV. This CDR3 reads CASSARAFHNEQFF. CDR3 in DNA: TGTGCCAGCAGCGCCCGGGCCTTTCACAATGAGCAGTTCTTC.

This clonotype was observed many times. The rearrangement uses TRBV6-2 or TRBV6-3 and TRBJ2-2; 8 bases are shared with TRBD2. Germline V gene data show CDR1 as MNHEY and CDR2 as SVGEGT. The CDR3 runs 16 residues. Germline trimming cut 3 bases from V and 6 bases from J; bases unmatched to any gene: 9. The CDR3 protein is CASSYRREARAGELFF. In DNA form, the CDR3 reads TGTGCCAGCAGTTATCGGCGGGAGGCTCGGGCCGGGGAGCTGTTTTTT.

This clonotype was observed many times. This chain uses TRBV5-1 with TRBJ2-1; 14 bases fit TRBD2. J gave up 12 bases and V 3 bases, and 11 bases lay outside the gene matches. The germline V gene has CDR1 SGHRS and CDR2 YFSETQ. The CDR3 has 16 residues. DNA for the CDR3: TGCGCCAGCAGCTGGGGGACTAGCGGGAGCAAAATAGGGCAGTTCTTC. Amino acid sequence: CASSWGTSGSKIGQFF.

In its sample, this clonotype was seen many times. The genes are TRBV14 and TRBJ2-1; 7 bases fit TRBD1. This CDR3 spans 15 amino acids. The germline gives CDR1 SGHDN, CDR2 FVKESK. With 4 bases clipped from V and 3 bases from J, the junction kept 6 bases outside the gene matches. The CDR3 loop reads CASSLKTGNYNEQFF. The CDR3 bases are TGTGCCAGCAGCCTGAAGACAGGGAACTACAATGAGCAGTTCTTC.

The J gene is TRBJ2-7, the V gene TRBV29-1, with 10 bases aligning to TRBD2. Germline-derived CDR1 and CDR2 are SQVTM and ANQGSEA. This CDR3 region has 14 residues. The V gene end was trimmed by 2 bases and the J gene end by 4 bases; junction bases not matched to a gene: 5. CDR3 region: CSVEMGLATYEQYF. The CDR3 bases are TGCAGCGTTGAAATGGGACTAGCGACGTACGAGCAGTACTTC.

About this clonotype itself: The germline gene is not matched at one end of the junction; a read error may be the cause. V is TRBV29-1 and J is TRBJ1-2; a weak D match, TRBD1 (5 bases). Looked up from germline, CDR1 is SQVTM and CDR2 is ANQGSEA. The CDR3 totals 16 residues. The CDR3 loop is CTVVRDSAPSNYGYTF. DNA of the CDR3: TGCACCGTTGTAAGGGACTCCGCTCCTTCTAACTATGGCTACACCTTC. The full variable domain, with the rest looked up from reference TRBV29-1 and TRBJ1-2, is SAVISQKPSRDICQRGTSLTIQCQVDSQVTMMFWYRQQPGQSLTLIATANQGSEATYESGFVIDKFPISRPNLTFSTLTVSNMSPEDSSIYLCTVVRDSAPSNYGYTFGSGTRLTVV.

This clonotype was recorded many times. The gene calls are TRBV29-1 and TRBJ2-7, with D possibly TRBD1 on 5 matching bases. V was trimmed by 6 bases and J by 2 bases, leaving 8 bases between them. This CDR3 spans 11 amino acids. Germline CDR1 and CDR2: SQVTM and ANQGSEA. This CDR3 reads CSVGPPYEQYF. CDR3 nucleotides: TGCAGCGTGGGGCCCCCCTACGAGCAGTACTTC.

There are a few counts of this clonotype. This chain joins TRBV10-2 and TRBJ2-3; TRBD2 agrees at 7 bases. Germline trimming cut 8 bases from V and 4 bases from J; bases unmatched to any gene: 9. Germline V gene lookup returns CDR1 WSHSY and CDR2 SAAADI. The CDR3 is 14 residues long. This CDR3 is CASVGSGPADTQYF. In DNA form, the CDR3 reads TGCGCCAGCGTCGGTAGCGGGCCTGCAGATACGCAGTATTTT.

This chain links TRBV29-1 with TRBJ2-1; D is possibly TRBD1 (5 bases). With 8 bases removed from V and 3 bases from J, the gap between germline ends came to 17 bases. Germline CDR1 and CDR2: SQVTM and ANQGSEA. The CDR3 spans 14 residues. The CDR3 here is CSSPVGAGYNEQFF. In DNA form, the CDR3 reads TGCAGCTCCCCCGTTGGGGCCGGCTACAATGAGCAGTTCTTC.

The rearrangement links TRBV29-1 to TRBJ1-4, with D possibly matching TRBD1 (5 bases). V lost 5 bases, J lost 0 bases, and 16 bases lay in between. Per germline, CDR1 SQVTM and CDR2 ANQGSEA. This CDR3 has 16 residues. CDR3 nucleotide sequence: TGCAGCGTTTCCAGGGAATTCAGACCAACTAATGAAAAACTGTTTTTT. Its translation is CSVSREFRPTNEKLFF.

This chain uses TRBV5-1 with TRBJ2-1, with 12 bases that match TRBD2. Germline CDR1 and CDR2: SGHRS and YFSETQ. J gave up 4 bases and V 4 bases, and 6 bases lay outside the gene matches. The CDR3 is made up of 16 amino acids. The CDR3 DNA reads TGCGCCAGCAGCGCCTGGACTAGCGGGGATTACAATGAGCAGTTCTTC. Protein: CASSAWTSGDYNEQFF. The variable domain in full, with the rest retrieved from reference TRBV5-1 and TRBJ2-1, is KAGVTQTPRYLIKTRGQQVTLSCSPISGHRSVSWYQQTPGQGLQFLFEYFSETQRNKGNFPGRFSGRQFSNSRSEMNVSTLELGDSALYLCASSAWTSGDYNEQFFGPGTRLTVL.

The chain employs TRBV27 and TRBJ2-4; unclear D gene. The CDR3 extends over 17 amino acids. The V gene's germline CDR1 is MNHEY and CDR2 SMNVEV (reference sequence). Trimming left V 3 bases short and J 0 bases short, with 15 bases between. The CDR3, as DNA: TGTGCCAGCAGTTTCCACCGGACGAACCTAGCCAAAAACATTCAGTACTTC. Encoded protein: CASSFHRTNLAKNIQYF.

This clonotype was counted at least ten times. CDR3 bases: TGTGCCAGCAGCTCCCGGCGGGGGTCCTACAATGAGCAGTTCTTC. This codes for CASSSRRGSYNEQFF. This chain links TRBV7-3 with TRBJ2-1; 7 nucleotides match TRBD2. The germline V gene has CDR1 SGHTA and CDR2 FQGTGA. This CDR3 spans 15 amino acids. The V gene end was trimmed by 4 bases and the J gene end by 1 base; junction bases not matched to a gene: 4.

This clonotype was detected only a few times. The CDR3 DNA reads TGTGCCAGCAGTTTCGTCACCGCAAGAAAGGCCAATTCACCCCTCCACTTT. The encoded protein is CASSFVTARKANSPLHF. The chain uses TRBV6-2 or TRBV6-3 and TRBJ1-6, with unresolved D. Trimming took off 4 bases at V and 7 bases at J, with 20 bases between the two ends. The CDR3 contains 17 residues. Germline V lookup: CDR1 MNHEY, CDR2 SVGEGT.

This clonotype was found a few times. The chain joins TRBV6-5 to TRBJ1-5, with 8 bases matching TRBD1. CDR3 size: 15 residues. V gave up 4 bases and J gave up 7 bases; unmatched junction bases: 9. Looked up from germline, CDR1 is MNHEY and CDR2 is SVGAGI. CDR3 sequence: CASSSGQGGPQPQHF. DNA for the CDR3: TGTGCCAGCAGTTCCGGACAGGGAGGCCCACAGCCCCAGCATTTT.

The chain has TRBV20-1 and TRBJ2-7, with 7 bases identical to TRBD2. This CDR3 comprises 13 residues. Germline CDR1 DFQATT, CDR2 SNEGSKA (reference sequence). The V and J ends lost 3 bases and 3 bases, in that order; junction bases with no gene match: 5. CDR3 amino acids: CSASAASGYEQYF. Written as DNA, the CDR3 is TGCAGTGCTAGTGCTGCTAGCGGCTACGAGCAGTACTTC.

This rearrangement joins TRBV7-2 to TRBJ2-1; either TRBD1 or TRBD2 may fit D (5 bases each). Germline loops: CDR1 SGHTA, CDR2 FQGNSA. CDR3 length: 17 residues. Trimming shortened V by 5 bases and J by 0 bases, and 17 bases separated the two germline ends. In DNA, the CDR3 is TGTGCCAGCAGCCACAGGAGGCCAAGTGACTCCTACAATGAGCAGTTCTTC. Its protein is CASSHRRPSDSYNEQFF.

This clonotype was seen a handful of times. The V gene is TRBV12-3 or TRBV12-4, the J gene TRBJ1-6, with D possibly being TRBD1 (5 bases). V was pared by 6 bases and J by 7 bases, with 13 bases between. The CDR3 loop spans 14 amino acids. CDR3 DNA sequence: TGTGCCAGCAGAGAGGGACGGTGGAATTCACCCCTCCACTTT. As protein: CASREGRWNSPLHF.

The chain combines TRBV20-1 with TRBJ2-7; TRBD2 aligns across 11 bases. Germline V lookup: CDR1 DFQATT, CDR2 SNEGSKA (reference sequence). Trimming cost V 2 bases and J 3 bases; bases outside gene matches: 6. This CDR3 spans 15 amino acids. CDR3 coding DNA: TGCAGTGCTAGAACGGGACTAGCGGTTTTCTACGAGCAGTACTTC. Translated: CSARTGLAVFYEQYF.

In this sample, this clonotype turned up a few times. As the CDR3 is not closed by the conserved phenylalanine or tryptophan, this likely results from a read error. Because the CDR3's place on the DNA is in doubt, the DNA is left out and the CDR3 is given as listed by TCRdb. The chain's CDR3 is CASRRRDPS. The rearrangement uses TRBV5-1 and TRBJ1-2. Counting both end residues, the CDR3 totals 9 amino acids. CDR1 is SGHRS, CDR2 YFSETQ, per germline.